Below are 25 T cell receptor beta chains sequenced from a single sample in a study of identical twins' blood T cells. MiXCR, run by TCRdb on the 5' RACE reads, gives a single entry per CDR3 protein. The table includes 300,000 to 400,000 distinct CDR3 sequences, 25% to 35% detected once. Specimen: PBMCs. These receptors were taken from a woman between 18 and 50 years old in good health.

This chain connects TRBV6-6 to TRBJ1-4; D call uncertain. This CDR3 is 11 amino acids long. Germline V gene sequence: CDR1 MNHNY, CDR2 SVGAGI (reference sequence). V was cut by 6 bases and J by 10 bases, with 9 bases left in between. CDR3 loop: CASSPSGKLFF. DNA of the CDR3: TGTGCCAGCAGCCCCAGCGGAAAACTGTTTTTT.

This clonotype was observed a single time. The rearrangement joins TRBV18 to TRBJ1-4; D gene ambiguous. The CDR3 totals 14 residues. Germline CDR1 and CDR2: KGHSH and LQKENI. V lost 5 bases and J 4 bases, leaving 11 bases between the germline ends. The CDR3 coding sequence is TGTGCCAGCTCATTCGGACGGATTAATGAAAAACTGTTTTTT. Encoded protein: CASSFGRINEKLFF.

The CDR3 sequence: CASRPGSGSNYGYTF. The CDR3, as DNA: TGTGCCAGCAGGCCCGGGAGCGGCTCTAACTATGGCTACACCTTC. This sequence joins TRBV11-2 and TRBJ1-2; D is uncertain. V was shortened by 6 bases and J by 0 bases, with 14 bases between the two germline ends. The germline gives CDR1 SGHAT, CDR2 FQNNGV. The CDR3 has 15 amino acids.

This clonotype was seen a few times. The chain carries TRBV20-1 and TRBJ2-5; 13 bases match TRBD2. The CDR3 runs to 15 residues. The germline V gene has CDR1 DFQATT and CDR2 SNEGSKA (reference sequence). V trimming: 6 bases; J trimming: 1 base; junction bases outside the gene matches: 5. CDR3 sequence reads: CSAFGTSGAQETQYF. The CDR3 bases are TGCAGTGCGTTCGGGACTAGCGGGGCCCAAGAGACCCAGTACTTC.

The rearrangement uses TRBV3-1 and TRBJ1-1; D ambiguous. From germline, CDR1 is LGHDT and CDR2 YNNKEL (reference sequence). The CDR3 is 14 residues long. V was cut by 1 base and J by 4 bases, with 10 bases left in between. The chain's CDR3 is CASSQVIGSTEAFF. The CDR3 DNA reads as TGTGCCAGCAGCCAAGTGATAGGAAGCACTGAAGCTTTCTTT.

The CDR3 loop reads CASRLGTASSYNEQFF. CDR3 DNA sequence: TGTGCCAGTAGGTTGGGGACGGCTAGCTCCTACAATGAGCAGTTCTTC. This rearrangement joins TRBV19 to TRBJ2-1; tentatively, D is TRBD1 or TRBD2 (5 bases each). Between the trimmed V and J ends, which lost 6 bases and 0 bases, there was a span of 15 bases. Germline lookup yields CDR1 LNHDA and CDR2 SQIVND (reference sequence). This CDR3 is 16 amino acids long. Complete variable domain (other parts from reference TRBV19 and TRBJ2-1): DGGITQSPKYLFRKEGQNVTLSCEQNLNHDAMYWYRQDPGQGLRLIYYSQIVNDFQKGDIAEGYSVSREKKESFPLTVTSAQKNPTAFYLCASRLGTASSYNEQFFGPGTRLTVL.

Ten or more counts support this clonotype. The genes are TRBV20-1 and TRBJ2-5, with 7 nucleotides matching TRBD1. This CDR3 contains 12 residues. Germline CDR1 is DFQATT and CDR2 is SNEGSKA (reference sequence). V lost 3 bases and J lost 5; bases outside the gene matches: 3. The CDR3 sequence is CSARTGRETQYF. CDR3 DNA sequence: TGCAGTGCTAGGACAGGGCGGGAGACCCAGTACTTC.

The chain couples TRBV30 to TRBJ2-1; D unresolved. The CDR3 loop spans 12 amino acids. The V end lost 0 bases, the J end lost 8 bases, and 8 bases lay between the germline ends. Germline V gene sequence: CDR1 GTSNPN, CDR2 SVGIG (reference sequence). In DNA form, the CDR3 reads TGTGCCTGGAGTGTAGGGTTTCATGAGCAGTTCTTC. Residues: CAWSVGFHEQFF.

This clonotype was recorded at least ten times. The chain links TRBV5-4 to TRBJ1-1; D remains unclear. Trimming shortened V by 2 bases and J by 1 base, and 9 bases separated the two germline ends. Germline V gene data show CDR1 as SGHNT and CDR2 as YYREEE (reference sequence). CDR3 length equals 14 residues. The CDR3 is CASSFRAGNTEAFF. The CDR3 DNA reads TGTGCCAGCAGCTTTAGGGCGGGGAACACTGAAGCTTTCTTT.

The chain recombines TRBV9 with TRBJ1-2; D is undetermined. Per the germline V gene, CDR1 is SGDLS and CDR2 is YYNGEE. Trimming stripped 4 bases from V and 7 bases from J, with 11 bases between. CDR3 length equals 12 residues. The CDR3 DNA sequence: TGTGCCAGCAGCCTAAGAATAGGTGGCTACACCTTC. It specifies CASSLRIGGYTF. Variable domain in full (rest from reference TRBV9 and TRBJ1-2): DSGVTQTPKHLITATGQRVTLRCSPRSGDLSVYWYQQSLDQGLQFLIQYYNGEERAKGNILERFSAQQFPDLHSELNLSSLELGDSALYFCASSLRIGGYTFGSGTRLTVV.

The chain is built from TRBV9 and TRBJ1-5; D gene uncertain. The CDR3 totals 13 residues. Trimming took off 3 bases at V and 4 bases at J, with 8 bases between the two ends. CDR1 is SGDLS and CDR2 is YYNGEE in the germline V gene. The CDR3 loop reads CASSGVGNQPQHF. The CDR3 bases are TGTGCCAGCAGCGGAGTGGGGAATCAGCCCCAGCATTTT. Combining the CDR3 with reference TRBV9 and TRBJ1-5 gives the whole variable domain DSGVTQTPKHLITATGQRVTLRCSPRSGDLSVYWYQQSLDQGLQFLIQYYNGEERAKGNILERFSAQQFPDLHSELNLSSLELGDSALYFCASSGVGNQPQHFGDGTRLSIL.

This clonotype turned up a few times. The V call is TRBV5-1, the J call TRBJ1-1; no definite D call. This CDR3 region has 14 residues. Germline V gene sequence: CDR1 SGHRS, CDR2 YFSETQ. The V end lost 4 bases, the J end lost 5 bases, and 15 bases lay between the germline ends. The CDR3 loop is CASSLYGQETEAFF. The CDR3 nucleotides are TGCGCCAGCAGCCTTTATGGGCAGGAGACTGAAGCTTTCTTT.

This clonotype was detected a few times. The V and J genes are TRBV12-3 or TRBV12-4 and TRBJ2-2; 7 bases are a match to TRBD1. Trimming at V came to 6 bases and at J to 6 bases, leaving 7 bases not matched to a gene. The CDR3 is made up of 14 amino acids. CDR3 nucleotides: TGTGCCAGCAGCCCACAGGGGCGAGCCGGGGAGCTGTTTTTT. It is translated as CASSPQGRAGELFF.

This clonotype was picked up many times. The chain recombines TRBV20-1 with TRBJ1-5, with unresolved D. V was pared by 4 bases and J by 4 bases, with 11 bases between. This CDR3 is 13 amino acids long. Germline V gene data show CDR1 as DFQATT and CDR2 as SNEGSKA (reference sequence). Here the CDR3 DNA reads TGCAGTGCTAAACCCCAGATGAATCAGCCCCAGCATTTT. Protein product: CSAKPQMNQPQHF.

This clonotype turned up a few times. This sequence joins TRBV5-1 and TRBJ1-1, with TRBD1 as a possible D gene (5 bases). With 4 bases removed from V and 3 bases from J, the gap between germline ends came to 13 bases. The CDR3 length is 14 residues. The germline V gene encodes CDR1 SGHRS and CDR2 YFSETQ. CDR3 nucleotides: TGCGCCAGCAGCCTCGGTGGGACTTACACTGAAGCTTTCTTT. This codes for CASSLGGTYTEAFF.

This clonotype was detected once. The chain joins TRBV5-1 to TRBJ1-1; 8 bases are a match to TRBD1. Per the germline V gene, CDR1 is SGHRS and CDR2 is YFSETQ. The CDR3 runs 14 residues. With V trimmed by 5 bases and J by 4 bases, 7 bases remained unmatched. CDR3 sequence (DNA): TGCGCCAGCAGGAGGACAGGGATGAGCACTGAAGCTTTCTTT. Protein product: CASRRTGMSTEAFF. Full variable domain (outside the CDR3, taken from reference TRBV5-1 and TRBJ1-1): KAGVTQTPRYLIKTRGQQVTLSCSPISGHRSVSWYQQTPGQGLQFLFEYFSETQRNKGNFPGRFSGRQFSNSRSEMNVSTLELGDSALYLCASRRTGMSTEAFFGQGTRLTVV.

The chain uses TRBV5-8 and TRBJ2-7; weak D call: TRBD2 (6 bases). Trimming cost V 2 bases and J 0 bases, with 12 bases left between them. CDR3 length: 15 amino acids. Germline V gene lookup returns CDR1 SGHTS and CDR2 YDEGEE. The CDR3 here is CASSLSSGPSYEQYF. CDR3 DNA sequence: TGTGCCAGCAGCTTAAGTAGCGGTCCCTCCTACGAGCAGTACTTC.

In the case of this clonotype: An end of the junction differs from the germline gene, which may be a read error. The CDR3 spells CVSSLQGGQTQYF. The CDR3 bases are TGTGTCAGCAGCTTACAGGGAGGACAGACCCAGTACTTC. This chain uses TRBV5-4 with TRBJ2-5; the D call may be TRBD1 or TRBD2 (6 bases each). Per the germline V gene, CDR1 is SGHNT and CDR2 is YYREEE (reference sequence). The CDR3 runs to 13 residues.

This clonotype occurred a few times. The chain couples TRBV19 to TRBJ2-7; D is undetermined. V dropped 6 bases and J dropped 1 base, with 16 bases sitting between them. Germline CDR1 reads LNHDA; CDR2 reads SQIVND (reference sequence). This CDR3 is 15 amino acids long. This CDR3 reads CASRILGGPSYEQYF. In DNA form, the CDR3 reads TGTGCCAGTAGAATCCTGGGTGGGCCGTCCTACGAGCAGTACTTC.

A few counts support this clonotype. The chain employs TRBV20-1 and TRBJ1-5; D is unclear. The V end was cut by 1 base, the J end by 5 bases, with 12 bases between. The V gene's germline CDR1 is DFQATT and CDR2 SNEGSKA (reference sequence). This CDR3 has 14 residues. As DNA, the CDR3 is TGCAGTGCTAGAGCCGGCCAGTGGGATCAGCCCCAGCATTTT. Its translation: CSARAGQWDQPQHF.

Concerning this clonotype itself: At one of its ends the junction is not consistent with the germline gene, which may arise from a read error. The J gene is TRBJ1-2, the V gene TRBV20-1, with a weak D call TRBD1 (5 bases). The CDR3 is made up of 13 amino acids. Germline V CDR1 and CDR2: DFQATT, SNEGSKA (reference sequence). The CDR3 nucleotides are TGCGGTGCTCTTGACAGCGCTGTGTATGGCTACACCTTC. The encoded protein is CGALDSAVYGYTF.

Only a few counts were recorded for this clonotype. V gene TRBV5-4 combines with J gene TRBJ1-1, with 11 bases fitting TRBD1. The CDR3 runs 15 residues. Germline CDR1 and CDR2: SGHNT and YYREEE (reference sequence). V was pared by 2 bases and J by 5 bases, with 5 bases of the junction left unmatched. CDR3 DNA: TGTGCCAGCAGCTTAGGACAGGGGGCGAGGACTGAAGCTTTCTTT. This encodes CASSLGQGARTEAFF.

This clonotype was observed a few times. J is TRBJ1-4 and V is TRBV7-9, with TRBD1 as a possible D gene (5 bases). V dropped 5 bases and J dropped 6 bases, with 22 bases sitting between them. CDR3 length: 17 residues. Germline V CDR1 and CDR2: SEHNR, FQNEAQ (reference sequence). This CDR3 reads CASSPAVSGAGDEKLFF. CDR3 in DNA: TGTGCCAGCAGCCCGGCCGTTAGCGGGGCCGGGGATGAAAAACTGTTTTTT.

This clonotype was picked up a small number of times. The chain employs TRBV7-9 and TRBJ1-5; weak D call: TRBD1 (5 bases). Germline V gene lookup returns CDR1 SEHNR and CDR2 FQNEAQ (reference sequence). V was pared by 5 bases and J by 5 bases, with 10 bases between. The CDR3 is 13 amino acids. In DNA form, the CDR3 reads TGTGCCAGCAGCAAGGACACATATCAGCCCCAGCATTTT. Translated, it gives CASSKDTYQPQHF.

The chain couples TRBV30 to TRBJ1-5; a possible D gene is TRBD1 (6 bases). Germline V gene sequence: CDR1 GTSNPN, CDR2 SVGIG (reference sequence). The CDR3 covers 15 residues. Trimming cost V 5 bases and J 1 base, with 15 bases left between them. CDR3: CAWRGKTGSNQPQHF. The CDR3 nucleotides are TGTGCCTGGCGGGGGAAAACAGGGAGCAATCAGCCCCAGCATTTT.